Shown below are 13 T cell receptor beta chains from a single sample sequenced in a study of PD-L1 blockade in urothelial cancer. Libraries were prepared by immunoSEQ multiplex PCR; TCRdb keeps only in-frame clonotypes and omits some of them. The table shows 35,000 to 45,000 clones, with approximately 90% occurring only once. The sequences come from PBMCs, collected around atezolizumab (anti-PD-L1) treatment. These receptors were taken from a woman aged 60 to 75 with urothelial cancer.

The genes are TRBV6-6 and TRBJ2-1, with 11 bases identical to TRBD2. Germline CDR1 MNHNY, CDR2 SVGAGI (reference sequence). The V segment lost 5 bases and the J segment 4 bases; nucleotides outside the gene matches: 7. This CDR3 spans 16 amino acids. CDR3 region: CASSGTSGSAYNEQFF. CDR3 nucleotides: TGTGCCAGCAGTGGGACTAGCGGCAGTGCTTACAATGAGCAGTTCTTC.

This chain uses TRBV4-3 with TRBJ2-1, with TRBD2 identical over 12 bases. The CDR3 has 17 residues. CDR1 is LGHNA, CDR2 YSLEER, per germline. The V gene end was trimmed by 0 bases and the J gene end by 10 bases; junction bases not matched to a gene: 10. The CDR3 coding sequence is TGCGCCAGCAGCCAAGATTATAGGACTAGCGGGGCCGGAGAGCAGTTCTTC. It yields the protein CASSQDYRTSGAGEQFF.

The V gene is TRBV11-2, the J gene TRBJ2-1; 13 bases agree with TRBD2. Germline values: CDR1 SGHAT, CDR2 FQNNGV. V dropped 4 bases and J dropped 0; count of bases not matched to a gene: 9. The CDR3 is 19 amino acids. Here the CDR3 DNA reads TGTGCCAGCAGCTATGGACTAGCGGGAGCAAACCCCTCCTACAATGAGCAGTTCTTC. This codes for CASSYGLAGANPSYNEQFF.

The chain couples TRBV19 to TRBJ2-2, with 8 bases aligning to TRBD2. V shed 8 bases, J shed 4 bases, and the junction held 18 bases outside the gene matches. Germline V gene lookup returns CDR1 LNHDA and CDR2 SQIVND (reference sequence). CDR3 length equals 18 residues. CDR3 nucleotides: TGTGCCAGTCAAGGGCCGCCCGTCAGCCGGGGGGGCACCGGGGAGCTGTTTTTT. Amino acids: CASQGPPVSRGGTGELFF.

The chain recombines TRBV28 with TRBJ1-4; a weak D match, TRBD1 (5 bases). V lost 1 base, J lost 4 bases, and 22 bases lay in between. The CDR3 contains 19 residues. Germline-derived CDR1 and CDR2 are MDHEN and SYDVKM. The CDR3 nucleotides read TGTGCCAGCAGTTTATCTTTCCCGCGCCGGCGGGGACTTAATGAAAAACTGTTTTTT. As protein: CASSLSFPRRRGLNEKLFF.

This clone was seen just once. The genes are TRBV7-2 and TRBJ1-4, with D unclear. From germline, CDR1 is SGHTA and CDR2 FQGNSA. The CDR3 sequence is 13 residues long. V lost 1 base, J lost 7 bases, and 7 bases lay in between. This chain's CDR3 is CASSLVKREKLFF. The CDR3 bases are TGTGCCAGCAGCTTAGTCAAGCGTGAAAAACTGTTTTTT.

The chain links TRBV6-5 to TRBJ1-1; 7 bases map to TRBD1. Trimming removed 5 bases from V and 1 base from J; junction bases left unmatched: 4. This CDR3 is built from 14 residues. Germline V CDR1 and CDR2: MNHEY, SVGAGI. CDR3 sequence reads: CASSAGTANTEAFF. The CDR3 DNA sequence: TGTGCCAGCAGTGCCGGGACAGCGAACACTGAAGCTTTCTTT.

The CDR3 nucleotides read TGTGCCAGTCAGGCAAGTGGTGATCAGCCCCAGCATTTT. Translation: CASQASGDQPQHF. The chain has TRBV15 and TRBJ1-5; D remains ambiguous. The length of the CDR3 is 13 residues. Germline lookup yields CDR1 LNHNV and CDR2 YYDKDF (reference sequence). V was pared by 10 bases and J by 5 bases, with 15 bases between.

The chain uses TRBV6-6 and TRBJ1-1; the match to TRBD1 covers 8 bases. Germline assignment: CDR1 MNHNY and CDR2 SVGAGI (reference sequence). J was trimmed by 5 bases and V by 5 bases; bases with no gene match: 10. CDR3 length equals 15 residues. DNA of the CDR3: TGTGCCAGCAGTATACCCGGAACAGGGGGTACTGAAGCTTTCTTT. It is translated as CASSIPGTGGTEAFF.

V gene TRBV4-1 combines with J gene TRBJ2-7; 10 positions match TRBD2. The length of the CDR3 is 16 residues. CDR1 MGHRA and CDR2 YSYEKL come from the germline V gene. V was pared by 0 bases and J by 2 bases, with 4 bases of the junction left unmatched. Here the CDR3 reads CASSQEGTSVPYEQYF. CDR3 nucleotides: TGCGCCAGCAGCCAAGAAGGGACTAGCGTCCCCTACGAGCAGTACTTC.

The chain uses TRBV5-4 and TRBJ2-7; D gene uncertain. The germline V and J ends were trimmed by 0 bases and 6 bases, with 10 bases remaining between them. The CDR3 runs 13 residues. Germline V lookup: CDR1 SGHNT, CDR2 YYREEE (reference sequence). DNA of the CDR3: TGTGCCAGCAGCTTGGGTGGTACTTCCGAGCAGTACTTC. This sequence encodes CASSLGGTSEQYF.

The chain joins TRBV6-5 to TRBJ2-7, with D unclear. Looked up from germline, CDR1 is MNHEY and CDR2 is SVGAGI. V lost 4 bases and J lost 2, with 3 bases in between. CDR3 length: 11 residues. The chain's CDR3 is CASSSTYEQYF. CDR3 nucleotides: TGTGCCAGCAGTTCAACCTACGAGCAGTACTTC.

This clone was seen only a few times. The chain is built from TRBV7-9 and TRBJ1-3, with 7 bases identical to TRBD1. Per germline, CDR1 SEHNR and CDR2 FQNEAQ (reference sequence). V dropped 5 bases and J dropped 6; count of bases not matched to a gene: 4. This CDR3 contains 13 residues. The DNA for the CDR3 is TGTGCCAGCAGCGACAGGGCGACAAACACCATATATTTT. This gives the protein CASSDRATNTIYF. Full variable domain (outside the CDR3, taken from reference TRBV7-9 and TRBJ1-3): DTGVSQNPRHKITKRGQNVTFRCDPISEHNRLYWYRQTLGQGPEFLTYFQNEAQLEKSRLLSDRFSAERPKGSFSTLEIQRTEQGDSAMYLCASSDRATNTIYFGEGSWLTVV.